The next 20 T cell receptor beta chains were all read from a single sample in a study of blood T cells in healthy people across ages. A J-beta primer mix and a sample-barcoded 5' primer were used in a second PCR of about 7 to 12 cycles. In TCRdb, the 5' RACE reads were re-called with MiXCR into one record per CDR3 protein. The sample consists of around 2 million distinct CDR3 sequences, 35% to 50% of them appearing once. The sequenced material came from blood. The receptors here all came from a human donor in good health.

Here the CDR3 DNA reads TGCAGTGCTGAGGGGGGAGCATCCTACAATGAGCAGTTCTTC. Amino acids: CSAEGGASYNEQFF. The chain carries TRBV20-1 and TRBJ2-1; possibly TRBD1 or TRBD2 for D (6 bases each). Trimming removed 5 bases at V and 1 base at J, with 12 bases between. The CDR3 length is 14 residues. Germline V gives CDR1 DFQATT, CDR2 SNEGSKA (reference sequence).

The chain combines TRBV5-8 with TRBJ1-2; no definite D call. Germline V gene sequence: CDR1 SGHTS, CDR2 YDEGEE. CDR3 length: 15 residues. Trimming left V 0 bases short and J 2 bases short, with 11 bases between. CDR3 bases: TGTGCCAGCAGCTTGGGCAGGCGGAGGAACTATGGCTACACCTTC. This encodes CASSLGRRRNYGYTF.

This clonotype was observed many times. The chain couples TRBV6-5 to TRBJ2-3; 8 bases fit TRBD2. The CDR3 sequence is 13 residues long. Looked up from germline, CDR1 is MNHEY and CDR2 is SVGAGI. V shed 6 bases and J 1 base; nucleotides not matched to a gene: 0. The CDR3 region is CASRAGGTDTQYF. CDR3 sequence (DNA): TGTGCCAGCAGAGCGGGGGGCACAGATACGCAGTATTTT.

A remark on this clonotype: Germline and junction disagree at one end, which may indicate a read error. This chain joins TRBV7-2 and TRBJ2-3; weak D call: TRBD1 (6 bases). CDR1 SGHTA and CDR2 FQGNSA come from the germline V gene. CDR3 length equals 15 residues. The CDR3 reads CASSRGQPGTDTRYF. CDR3 DNA sequence: TGTGCCAGCAGTCGAGGACAGCCAGGCACAGATACGCGGTATTTT.

The chain couples TRBV12-3 or TRBV12-4 to TRBJ1-2; D unclear. The CDR3 has 12 residues. Between the trimmed V and J ends, which lost 4 bases and 6 bases, there was a span of 9 bases. CDR3 bases: TGTGCCAGCAGTTCGGGCCAGGATGGCTACACCTTC. Its translation is CASSSGQDGYTF.

This clonotype was found a few times. The chain recombines TRBV20-1 with TRBJ1-5; 8 bases fit TRBD1. Trimming removed 3 bases from V and 7 bases from J; junction bases left unmatched: 5. Germline CDR1 and CDR2: DFQATT and SNEGSKA (reference sequence). CDR3 length: 13 amino acids. The CDR3 bases are TGCAGTGCTAGCTACAGGGGGGACCAGCCCCAGCATTTT. Amino acid sequence: CSASYRGDQPQHF.

Ten or more counts support this clonotype. This chain joins TRBV29-1 and TRBJ2-4, with D unclear. Trimming shortened V by 4 bases and J by 0 bases, and 7 bases separated the two germline ends. Germline CDR1 is SQVTM and CDR2 is ANQGSEA. This CDR3 has 13 amino acids. Written as DNA, the CDR3 is TGCAGCGTTGCGACGATAGCCAAAAACATTCAGTACTTC. Protein: CSVATIAKNIQYF.

This clonotype was detected only a few times. V usage is TRBV6-5 and J usage is TRBJ1-2; TRBD1 might be the D (6 bases). The CDR3 runs 17 residues. The V gene's germline CDR1 is MNHEY and CDR2 SVGAGI. V lost 0 bases and J lost 4, with 18 bases in between. CDR3 DNA sequence: TGTGCCAGCAGTTACTCGATGGTAGAGGGGGGCGGCTATGGCTACACCTTC. This translates into CASSYSMVEGGGYGYTF.

This clonotype was observed a few times. The CDR3 protein is CASSLVLGYSYEQYF. CDR3 DNA: TGTGCCAGCAGCTTAGTCTTGGGATACTCCTACGAGCAGTACTTC. The chain recombines TRBV7-8 with TRBJ2-7; no firm D call. The germline V gene encodes CDR1 SGHVS and CDR2 FQNEAQ. This CDR3 comprises 15 residues. Deletions cut 1 base from V and 0 bases from J, with 10 bases between.

This clonotype was seen more than once but under ten times. This rearrangement joins TRBV4-3 to TRBJ2-7; 7 bases are shared with TRBD1. With V trimmed by 2 bases and J by 2 bases, 6 bases remained unmatched. CDR1 and CDR2 (germline): LGHNA, YSLEER. CDR3 length: 15 amino acids. In nucleotides, the CDR3 is TGCGCCAGCAGCCAATTACAGGGGAATGCCTACGAGCAGTACTTC. Encoded protein: CASSQLQGNAYEQYF.

The chain links TRBV20-1 to TRBJ2-4; 11 nucleotides align to TRBD2. The last part of the DNA fits TRBJ2-7 better; the J call may be wrong. CDR1 and CDR2 (germline): DFQATT, SNEGSKA (reference sequence). CDR3 length: 13 amino acids. Written as DNA, the CDR3 is TGCAGTGCTTCTAGCGGGGGGTTATACGAGCAGTACTTC. Amino acid sequence: CSASSGGLYEQYF.

This clonotype was counted between two and nine times. The chain employs TRBV12-3 or TRBV12-4 and TRBJ1-5; D perhaps matches TRBD1 (6 bases). V lost 5 bases to trimming and J lost 6 bases, with 14 bases between them. The CDR3 spans 14 residues. The chain's CDR3 is CASSRSGVSQPQHF. In nucleotides, the CDR3 is TGTGCCAGCAGTCGATCAGGGGTATCTCAGCCCCAGCATTTT.

As for this clonotype: Its ends do not fully match the called genes, so a read error is possible. The chain recombines TRBV12-3 or TRBV12-4 with TRBJ1-2; possibly TRBD1 for D (6 bases). This CDR3 has 13 residues. CDR3 region: CASTDSGFYGHTF. The DNA for the CDR3 is TGTGCCAGCACGGACAGTGGTTTCTATGGCCACACCTTC.

Concerning this clonotype itself: One base away lies a much larger clone, so this may be a sequencing read error. This rearrangement joins TRBV6-2 or TRBV6-3 to TRBJ1-1; D unresolved. This CDR3 spans 13 amino acids. The germline V gene encodes CDR1 MNHEY and CDR2 SVGEGT. V shed 4 bases and J shed 3 bases, with 9 bases lying between them. The CDR3 DNA follows: TGTGCCAGCAGTTCCCAGGAGGACACTGAAGCTTTCTTT. This encodes CASSSQEDTEAFF.

The chain couples TRBV10-3 to TRBJ2-3, with D perhaps TRBD1 or TRBD2 (6 bases each). The germline CDR1 and CDR2 sequences are ENHRY and SYGVKD. Between the trimmed V and J ends, which lost 2 bases and 6 bases, there was a span of 15 bases. The CDR3 extends over 15 amino acids. The CDR3: CAISEATGAEDTQYF. The DNA for the CDR3 is TGTGCCATCAGTGAGGCCACGGGGGCGGAGGATACGCAGTATTTT.

The DNA for the CDR3 is TGTGCCAGCAGCTCGTATGGGCTCCCGAGAGGCTATGGCTACACCTTC. Its translation is CASSSYGLPRGYGYTF. V usage is TRBV7-2 and J usage is TRBJ1-2, with D hard to call. The germline V and J ends were trimmed by 4 bases and 4 bases, with 19 bases remaining between them. Per the germline V gene, CDR1 is SGHTA and CDR2 is FQGNSA. The CDR3 contains 16 residues. The variable domain in full, with the rest retrieved from reference TRBV7-2 and TRBJ1-2, is GAGVSQSPSNKVTEKGKDVELRCDPISGHTALYWYRQSLGQGLEFLIYFQGNSAPDKSGLPSDRFSAERTGGSVSTLTIQRTQQEDSAVYLCASSSYGLPRGYGYTFGSGTRLTVV.

In its sample, this clonotype was seen a few times. The chain carries TRBV19 and TRBJ2-1; D unresolved. V was trimmed by 4 bases and J by 2 bases, leaving 12 bases between them. The length of the CDR3 is 15 residues. Looked up from germline, CDR1 is LNHDA and CDR2 is SQIVND (reference sequence). CDR3 region: CASSRSETTYNEQFF. The CDR3 DNA reads as TGTGCCAGTAGTAGAAGCGAGACCACCTACAATGAGCAGTTCTTC.

The V and J genes are TRBV7-9 and TRBJ1-6, with TRBD1 matching 10 bases. CDR3 size: 16 residues. CDR1 and CDR2 (germline): SEHNR, FQNEAQ (reference sequence). Trimming removed 4 bases from V and 7 bases from J; junction bases left unmatched: 7. CDR3 bases: TGTGCCAGCAGCTCCGGGGACAGGGGAAGAAATTCACCCCTCCACTTT. Encoded protein: CASSSGDRGRNSPLHF. Combining the CDR3 with reference TRBV7-9 and TRBJ1-6 gives the whole variable domain DTGVSQNPRHKITKRGQNVTFRCDPISEHNRLYWYRQTLGQGPEFLTYFQNEAQLEKSRLLSDRFSAERPKGSFSTLEIQRTEQGDSAMYLCASSSGDRGRNSPLHFGNGTRLTVT.

This clonotype has more than one count but fewer than ten. This chain connects TRBV6-5 to TRBJ2-7; 8 positions match TRBD1. CDR3 length equals 17 residues. Germline-derived CDR1 and CDR2 are MNHEY and SVGAGI. V lost 2 bases and J lost 0; bases outside the gene matches: 9. The CDR3 DNA sequence: TGTGCCAGCAGTTACGCTAGACAGGGGTCGGCCTCCTACGAGCAGTACTTC. Protein product: CASSYARQGSASYEQYF.

CDR3: CASNSFVGRAYEQYF. CDR3 sequence (DNA): TGTGCCAGCAACTCATTTGTGGGGAGGGCCTACGAGCAGTACTTC. The chain recombines TRBV7-2 with TRBJ2-7; TRBD2 aligns across 7 bases. With V trimmed by 7 bases and J by 2 bases, 11 bases remained unmatched. From germline, CDR1 is SGHTA and CDR2 FQGNSA. CDR3 length: 15 amino acids.